The source of this TCR beta chain is a study of blood T cell repertoires in COVID-19. Study-level information: The cDNA or gDNA used as material had been derived from T cells, B-cell-depleted T cells, or PBMCs.

Original handling: Reference gene primers were amplified, and this amplification served to estimate nucleated cell counts. Clones were read by immunoSEQ multiplex PCR, and TCRdb kept only the in-frame ones, dropping some. V, J and clone size derive from that table, while D and trimming were established from the DNA sequence. The data contain about 160,000 clones, approximately 87% of them singletons. Sequences were obtained from peripheral blood. The sequence came from a woman aged 70-85 years with COVID-19, enrolled during active disease.

As DNA, the CDR3 is TGTGCCAGCAGCGACAGGGTGGTTGATTCACCCCTCCACTTT. Translating it yields CASSDRVVDSPLHF. This chain uses TRBV5-4 with TRBJ1-6; TRBD1 matches at 7 bases. The CDR3 spans 14 residues. Trimming removed 4 bases from V and 8 bases from J; junction bases left unmatched: 6. Germline V gene data show CDR1 as SGHNT and CDR2 as YYREEE (reference sequence).